This T cell receptor beta chain is drawn from a study of blood T cell repertoires in COVID-19. Germline assignment: CDR1 SGHAT and CDR2 FQNNGV. Trimming left V 5 bases short and J 6 bases short, with 19 bases between. The CDR3 consists of 15 residues. Profiled with immunoSEQ multiplex PCR; TCRdb holds only in-frame clones, not every one. The data show around 290,000 clones, 70% to 90% seen once. Input material: peripheral blood. The source is a woman aged 45-59 years who had recovered from COVID-19. The chain combines TRBV11-2 with TRBJ1-2; D is possibly TRBD1 (6 bases). DNA of the CDR3: TGTGCCAGCAGCCCACGACGCAGGGGCAAGAATGGCTACACCTTC. It specifies CASSPRRRGKNGYTF.